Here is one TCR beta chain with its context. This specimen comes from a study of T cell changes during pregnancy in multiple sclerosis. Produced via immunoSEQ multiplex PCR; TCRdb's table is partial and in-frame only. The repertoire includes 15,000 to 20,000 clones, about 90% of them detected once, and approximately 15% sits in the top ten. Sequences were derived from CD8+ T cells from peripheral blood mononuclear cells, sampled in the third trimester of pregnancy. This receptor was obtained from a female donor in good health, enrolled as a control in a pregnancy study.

DNA of the CDR3: TGTGCCAGCAGTGAATGGTCGGGGGGGGTCTATGGCTACACCTTC. It is translated as CASSEWSGGVYGYTF. The chain employs TRBV25-1 and TRBJ1-2; TRBD1 is a possible D gene (5 bases). CDR1 and CDR2 (germline): MGHDK, SYGVNS. V lost 1 base and J lost 4, with 13 bases in between. The CDR3 totals 15 residues.